These T cell receptor beta chains were read from a single sample in a study of monozygotic twins with inflammatory bowel disease. Reprocessing the 5' RACE reads, TCRdb reports a single entry for every CDR3 protein and omits DNA. This sample's clone table lists more than 300,000 distinct CDR3 sequences. The sequenced sample consisted of blood. These receptors all stem from a human donor with ulcerative colitis or Crohn's disease, or a healthy co-twin of an affected twin (not recorded which). Both conserved end residues are part of each CDR3. Each record gives: V gene, J gene, CDR3 protein.

TRBV12-3/TRBV12-4,TRBJ2-3,CASSCRDSDTDTQYF
TRBV19,TRBJ1-6,CASSIHDGQGSPLHF
TRBV20-1,TRBJ1-1,CSARDGSVQHEAFF
TRBV20-1,TRBJ2-7,CSALAGGPNGHEQYF
TRBV7-2,TRBJ2-1,CASSLTKNEQFF
TRBV18,TRBJ1-5,CASTTGGAGQPQHF
TRBV7-8,TRBJ1-3,CASSRSTGTGGQLSGNTIYF
TRBV20-1,TRBJ1-4,CSARVTSSEKLFF
TRBV6-1,TRBJ1-5,CASRSGGGDQPQHF
TRBV11-2,TRBJ1-2,CASSLGGAGYGYTF
TRBV25-1,TRBJ2-2,CASSELRPVAASNTGELFF
TRBV29-1,TRBJ2-6,CSVGRTSGANVLTF
TRBV9,TRBJ1-2,CASSPVAGQDYGYTF
TRBV10-3,TRBJ1-5,CAISERTGGQPQHF
TRBV7-3,TRBJ2-1,CASSLIGAGKQFF
TRBV12-3/TRBV12-4,TRBJ1-5,CASSLGQGESLRNQPQHF
TRBV20-1,TRBJ2-3,CSARPSGGADTQYF
TRBV20-1,TRBJ2-6,CSARVPGSGANVLTF
TRBV28,TRBJ2-1,CASGTSGRSEQFF
TRBV27,TRBJ1-5,CASRTSDRSNQPQHF
TRBV20-1,TRBJ2-7,CSAPGGGRARGQYF
TRBV7-2,TRBJ1-2,CASSLDRSAGLNGYTF
TRBV6-1,TRBJ2-7,CASRGGFFYEQYF
TRBV5-1,TRBJ2-5,CASSMSQGTQETQYF
TRBV25-1,TRBJ2-7,CASSDNRYEQYF
TRBV5-1,TRBJ1-2,CASSTGQSNYGYTF
TRBV6-1,TRBJ2-3,CASRNAGTGTDTQYF
TRBV9,TRBJ1-3,CASSVEGGSGNTIYF
TRBV12-3/TRBV12-4,TRBJ2-5,CASSLSVETQYF
TRBV5-1,TRBJ2-7,CASSLAGGMRAEQYF
TRBV30,TRBJ1-1,CACLLDSHAEAFF
TRBV7-9,TRBJ1-5,CASSGPQISNQPQHF
TRBV5-5,TRBJ2-7,CASSLDFFSTGKYF
TRBV12-3/TRBV12-4,TRBJ2-1,CASSTDRGRGNEQFF
TRBV10-3,TRBJ2-5,CAPQRGATQETQYF
TRBV5-1,TRBJ1-2,CASSLAVSGSGGYTF
TRBV12-3/TRBV12-4,TRBJ2-1,CASSPTLRGGWANEQFF
TRBV4-3,TRBJ2-7,CASSQSSDYEQYF
TRBV18,TRBJ1-1,CASSPQVSSEAFF
TRBV6-2/TRBV6-3,TRBJ2-7,CASSPIMTRGYEQYF
TRBV28,TRBJ2-5,CASSFRLGETQYF
TRBV10-3,TRBJ2-1,CAISESGTALGYEQFF
TRBV3-1,TRBJ2-4,CASKGERGFGDIQYF
TRBV19,TRBJ2-7,CASSAGQGRKYEQYF
TRBV29-1,TRBJ2-7,CSVGGGLSYEQYF
TRBV6-5,TRBJ2-3,CASSPTGGSTDTQYF
TRBV29-1,TRBJ2-1,CSVEDVAGLYNEQFF
TRBV24-1,TRBJ2-3,CATSDLEPATDTQYF
TRBV5-1,TRBJ2-1,CASSLSLAGVGVQSSYNEQFF
TRBV6-2/TRBV6-3,TRBJ2-2,CASSHQGAGELFF
TRBV19,TRBJ1-5,CASSPIQGSNQPQHF